Below are 4 T cell receptor beta chains sequenced from a single sample in a study of T cell clones after liver transplantation. The method was immunoSEQ multiplex PCR; TCRdb's version includes in-frame clones alone and lacks a portion of them. The top ten clones hold roughly a quarter of a sample with 25,000 to 40,000 clones, around 94% of them seen once. This specimen was CD8+ T cells from blood, taken 12 months after liver transplant. These receptor sequences come from a human patient who received a liver transplant. Some T cells may be graft donor cells.

V and J are TRBV19 and TRBJ2-2, with TRBD2 identical over 11 bases. The CDR3 length is 17 residues. The trim removed 2 bases at V and 4 bases at J, leaving 6 bases unmatched. CDR1 LNHDA and CDR2 SQIVND come from the germline V gene (reference sequence). The CDR3: CASSIWLAGGPTGELFF. The CDR3 DNA follows: TGTGCCAGTAGTATATGGCTAGCGGGAGGTCCCACCGGGGAGCTGTTTTTT.

The chain joins TRBV27 to TRBJ2-7; 7 positions agree with TRBD2. V was clipped by 4 bases and J by 2 bases; unmatched bases: 2. The germline V gene encodes CDR1 MNHEY and CDR2 SMNVEV (reference sequence). The CDR3 is 13 residues long. CDR3 DNA sequence: TGTGCCAGCAGTTGGGGACTAACCTACGAGCAGTACTTC. It codes for CASSWGLTYEQYF.

The V and J genes are TRBV5-4 and TRBJ2-3; the match to TRBD2 covers 7 bases. Germline CDR1 SGHNT, CDR2 YYREEE (reference sequence). The CDR3 has 14 amino acids. Losses at the gene ends were 5 bases for V and 6 bases for J; bases not matched to a gene: 9. As DNA, the CDR3 is TGTGCCAGCAGGGTACGCGGGGGTCGTGATACGCAGTATTTT. Its translation: CASRVRGGRDTQYF.

The chain is built from TRBV2 and TRBJ2-1, with D unclear. The V and J ends lost 7 bases and 4 bases respectively, with 5 bases between them. From germline, CDR1 is SNHLY and CDR2 FYNNEI. CDR3 length: 11 residues. The chain's CDR3 is CASIEYNEQFF. CDR3 in DNA: TGTGCCAGCATTGAGTACAATGAGCAGTTCTTC.